Each of the 13 T cell receptor beta chains below was sequenced from the same sample in a study of memory CD4+ T cells and cytomegalovirus serostatus. Single viable CD3+CD4+CD8-CD45RO+ cells were sorted as the memory CD4+ T cells. Method: immunoSEQ multiplex PCR; TCRdb's copy keeps in-frame clones and lacks some. The sample has around 25,000 clones, more than 75% seen once. The sample taken for sequencing was memory CD4+ T cells from blood. Source of these receptors: an adult in good health and CMV-seronegative.

The DNA of the CDR3 is TGCGCCAGCAGCCAAGATAACGGGGGCGTGAACAGACTGTTTTTT. This sequence encodes CASSQDNGGVNRLFF. The rearrangement joins TRBV4-3 to TRBJ1-4; weak D call: TRBD1 (6 bases). Trimming took 0 bases from V and 13 from J, leaving 18 bases between them. Germline V CDR1 and CDR2: LGHNA, YSLEER. This CDR3 is 15 amino acids long.

The chain is built from TRBV25-1 and TRBJ2-3; D gene ambiguous. Trimming pared 8 bases from V and 5 bases from J, leaving 11 bases between. The germline V gene encodes CDR1 MGHDK and CDR2 SYGVNS. CDR3 length equals 12 residues. This CDR3 reads CASETYGDTQYF. The CDR3 DNA is TGTGCCAGCGAGACATACGGAGATACGCAGTATTTT.

The gene calls are TRBV27 and TRBJ2-2, with D possibly being TRBD1 or TRBD2 (7 bases each). CDR3 size: 15 residues. Germline CDR1 and CDR2: MNHEY and SMNVEV (reference sequence). The germline V and J ends were trimmed by 6 bases and 8 bases, with 19 bases remaining between them. Here the CDR3 reads CASSRGGQYSGELFF. The CDR3 nucleotides read TGTGCCAGCAGCCGCGGGGGACAGTATTCGGGGGAGCTGTTTTTT.

The rearrangement uses TRBV7-2 and TRBJ2-7; the D gene is possibly TRBD2 (6 bases). There are 13 residues in the CDR3. Per germline, CDR1 SGHTA and CDR2 FQGNSA. V gave up 10 bases and J gave up 2 bases, with 15 bases separating them. The DNA of the CDR3 is TGTGCCACCGGCCGGGAGCGCGCCTACGAGCAGTACTTC. As protein: CATGRERAYEQYF.

The chain carries TRBV2 and TRBJ2-1, with D perhaps TRBD2 (6 bases). The CDR3 covers 11 residues. Trimming cost V 4 bases and J 9 bases, with 7 bases left between them. CDR1 is SNHLY, CDR2 FYNNEI, per germline. The CDR3 coding sequence is TGTGCCAGCAGTGGGGACTTTGAGCAGTTCTTC. This sequence encodes CASSGDFEQFF.

The rearrangement links TRBV10-3 to TRBJ2-3; D not certain. Trimming removed 7 bases at V and 0 bases at J, with 11 bases between. The germline V gene encodes CDR1 ENHRY and CDR2 SYGVKD. The CDR3 has 14 residues. The CDR3 DNA reads TGTGCCATCAAGTCTCTGGGGAGCACAGATACGCAGTATTTT. It is translated as CAIKSLGSTDTQYF.

V and J are TRBV11-2 and TRBJ1-3, with 8 bases fitting TRBD1. V dropped 5 bases and J dropped 4; count of bases not matched to a gene: 7. Germline V gene sequence: CDR1 SGHAT, CDR2 FQNNGV. This CDR3 is 15 amino acids long. CDR3 residues: CASSRTRGQGNTIYF. The CDR3 coding sequence is TGTGCCAGCAGCCGAACCAGGGGGCAAGGAAACACCATATATTTT. Full variable domain (missing parts from reference TRBV11-2 and TRBJ1-3): EAGVAQSPRYKIIEKRQSVAFWCNPISGHATLYWYQQILGQGPKLLIQFQNNGVVDDSQLPKDRFSAERLKGVDSTLKIQPAKLEDSAVYLCASSRTRGQGNTIYFGEGSWLTVV.

This chain uses TRBV7-2 with TRBJ1-2, with no clear D. Germline values: CDR1 SGHTA, CDR2 FQGNSA. V dropped 1 base and J dropped 4 bases, with 4 bases sitting between them. The CDR3 has 12 residues. Here the CDR3 DNA reads TGTGCCAGCAGCTTAGATTCCTATGGCTACACCTTC. This codes for CASSLDSYGYTF.

Only one count was recorded for this clone. The rearrangement uses TRBV7-9 and TRBJ2-7; TRBD2 matches at 8 bases. The trim removed 5 bases at V and 2 bases at J, leaving 5 bases unmatched. Germline V lookup: CDR1 SEHNR, CDR2 FQNEAQ (reference sequence). The CDR3 runs 14 residues. CDR3 nucleotide sequence: TGTGCCAGCAGCCCTCGGGGACTAGCCTACGAGCAGTACTTC. Translation: CASSPRGLAYEQYF.

This chain joins TRBV5-1 and TRBJ2-2, with no clear D. CDR1 and CDR2 from the germline V gene are SGHRS and YFSETQ. CDR3 size: 13 residues. V lost 0 bases and J lost 4, with 4 bases in between. Here the CDR3 DNA reads TGCGCCAGCAGCTTGGGACCCACCGGGGAGCTGTTTTTT. This sequence encodes CASSLGPTGELFF.

The chain employs TRBV5-6 and TRBJ1-2, with a tentative D call TRBD1 (5 bases). This CDR3 is built from 15 residues. Deletions cut 3 bases from V and 2 bases from J, with 14 bases between. Germline CDR1 reads SGHDT; CDR2 reads YYEEEE. The CDR3 here is CASSWGPAANYGYTF. As DNA, the CDR3 is TGTGCCAGCAGCTGGGGCCCCGCGGCAAACTATGGCTACACCTTC.

This chain joins TRBV4-3 and TRBJ1-1, with no clear D. The germline V gene has CDR1 LGHNA and CDR2 YSLEER. This CDR3 has 13 residues. Deletions cut 5 bases from V and 6 bases from J, with 13 bases between. CDR3 sequence: CASSGLSVAEAFF. In DNA form, the CDR3 reads TGCGCCAGCAGCGGATTGTCGGTAGCTGAAGCTTTCTTT.

The V gene is TRBV23-1, the J gene TRBJ1-6; 10 positions match TRBD1. TRBV23-1 is flagged as an ORF with uncertain function. J gave up 10 bases and V 5 bases, and 26 bases lay outside the gene matches. This CDR3 spans 21 amino acids. CDR3 region: CASSLWGWDRGPWRRESPLHF. As DNA, the CDR3 is TGCGCCAGCAGTTTGTGGGGATGGGACAGGGGCCCATGGAGGAGGGAATCACCCCTCCACTTT.